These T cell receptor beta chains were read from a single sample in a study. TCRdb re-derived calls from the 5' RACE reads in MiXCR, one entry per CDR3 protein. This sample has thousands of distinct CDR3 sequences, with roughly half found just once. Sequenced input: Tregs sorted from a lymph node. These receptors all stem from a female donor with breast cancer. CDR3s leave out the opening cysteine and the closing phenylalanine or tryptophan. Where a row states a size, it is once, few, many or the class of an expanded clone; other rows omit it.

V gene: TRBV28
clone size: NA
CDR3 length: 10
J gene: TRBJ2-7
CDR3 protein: ASSLSSYEQY

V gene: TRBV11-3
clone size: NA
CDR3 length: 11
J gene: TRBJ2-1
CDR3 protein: ASSLTLGAEQF

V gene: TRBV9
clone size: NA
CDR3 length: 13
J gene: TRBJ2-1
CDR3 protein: ASSPIAGVINEQF

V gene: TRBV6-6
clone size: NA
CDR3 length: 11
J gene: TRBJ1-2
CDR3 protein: ASSHGFKDGYT

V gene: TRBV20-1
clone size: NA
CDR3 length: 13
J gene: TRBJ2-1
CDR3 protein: SARDWAPPGREQF

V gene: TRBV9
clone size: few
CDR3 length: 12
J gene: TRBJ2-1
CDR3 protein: ASSVGGLANEQF

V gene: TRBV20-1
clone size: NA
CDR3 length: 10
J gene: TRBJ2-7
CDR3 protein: SASRQGYEQY

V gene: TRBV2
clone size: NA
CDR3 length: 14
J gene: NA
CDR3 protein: ASSEGHIYSNQPQY

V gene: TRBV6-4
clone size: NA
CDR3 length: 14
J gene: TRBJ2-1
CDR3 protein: ASSRSGSALRNERF

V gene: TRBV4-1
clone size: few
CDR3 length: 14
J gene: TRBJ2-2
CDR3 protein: ASSQDRHGMSGELF

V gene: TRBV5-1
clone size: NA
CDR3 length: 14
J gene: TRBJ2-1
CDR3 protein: ASSSVSGSSYNEQF

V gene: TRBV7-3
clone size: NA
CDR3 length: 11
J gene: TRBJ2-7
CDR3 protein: ASSRDRTHEQY

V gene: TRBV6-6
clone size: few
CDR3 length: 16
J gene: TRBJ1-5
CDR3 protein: ASSYPGTETYSNQPQH

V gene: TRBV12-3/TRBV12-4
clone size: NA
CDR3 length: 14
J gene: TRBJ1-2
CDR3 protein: ASSLGRAGNGDGYT

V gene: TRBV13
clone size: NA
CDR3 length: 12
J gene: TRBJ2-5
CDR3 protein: ASSPSEGEETQY

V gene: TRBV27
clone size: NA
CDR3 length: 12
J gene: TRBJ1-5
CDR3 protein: ASSLDQGAQPQH

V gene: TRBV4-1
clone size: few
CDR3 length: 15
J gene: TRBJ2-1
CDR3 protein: ASRDRASGDSYNEQF

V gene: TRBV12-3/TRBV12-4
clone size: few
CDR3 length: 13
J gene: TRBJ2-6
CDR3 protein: ASSLPGTGANVLT

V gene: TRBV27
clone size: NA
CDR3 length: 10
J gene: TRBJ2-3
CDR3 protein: ASSPSTDTQY

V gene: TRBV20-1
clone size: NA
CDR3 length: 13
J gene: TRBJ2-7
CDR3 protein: GARAWGVSSYEQY

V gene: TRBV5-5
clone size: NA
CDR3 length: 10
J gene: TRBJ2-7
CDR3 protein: ASSPTGNEQY

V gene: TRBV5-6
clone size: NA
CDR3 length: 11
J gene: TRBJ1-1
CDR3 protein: ASSLGPNTEAF

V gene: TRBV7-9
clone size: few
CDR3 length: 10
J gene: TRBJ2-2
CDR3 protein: ASSLGAGELF

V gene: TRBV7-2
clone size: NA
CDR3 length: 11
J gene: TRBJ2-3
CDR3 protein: ASSLMVTDTQY

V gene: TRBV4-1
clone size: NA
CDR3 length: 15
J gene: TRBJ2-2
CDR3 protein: ASSQDPGQGSFGELF

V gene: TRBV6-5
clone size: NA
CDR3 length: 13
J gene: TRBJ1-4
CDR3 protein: ARSYSSQEDEKLF

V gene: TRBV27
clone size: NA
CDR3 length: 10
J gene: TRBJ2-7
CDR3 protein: ASRDRTYEQY

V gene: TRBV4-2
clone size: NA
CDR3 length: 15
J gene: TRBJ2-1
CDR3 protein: ASSQPGLAGNNNEQF

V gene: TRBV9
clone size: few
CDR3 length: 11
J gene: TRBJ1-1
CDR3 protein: ASSAGGGTEAF

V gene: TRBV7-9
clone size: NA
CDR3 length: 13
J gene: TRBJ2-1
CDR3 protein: ASSLEGLAGGEQF

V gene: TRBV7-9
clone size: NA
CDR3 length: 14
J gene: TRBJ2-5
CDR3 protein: ASSLGTGSNYETQY

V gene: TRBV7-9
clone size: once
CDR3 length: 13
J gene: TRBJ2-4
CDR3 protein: ASSARLAGQNIQY